The T cell receptor beta chain described here comes from a study of T-cell reconstitution after alpha-beta-depleted transplantation in children. TCRbeta library preparation incorporated unique molecular identifiers. MiXCR, applied by TCRdb to the PCR reads, yields one record per CDR3 protein. The table lists 600,000 to 700,000 distinct CDR3 sequences, 15% to 20% of them singletons. This clonotype was seen only a few times. The clonotype was recovered from a human donor who donated a stem cell graft to a child with acute myeloid leukemia. The sample consisted of PBMCs from the stem cell graft donor, taken from the stem cell graft.

Here the CDR3 DNA reads TGTGCCAGCAGCCTACTCGACCGGGCCCCAGTCCATGAGCAGTTCTTC. Its translation is CASSLLDRAPVHEQFF. The chain recombines TRBV7-3 with TRBJ2-1; D uncertain. The CDR3 runs to 16 residues. Germline V gives CDR1 SGHTA, CDR2 FQGTGA. The V gene lost 5 bases and the J gene lost 8 bases, with 22 bases spanning the gap.